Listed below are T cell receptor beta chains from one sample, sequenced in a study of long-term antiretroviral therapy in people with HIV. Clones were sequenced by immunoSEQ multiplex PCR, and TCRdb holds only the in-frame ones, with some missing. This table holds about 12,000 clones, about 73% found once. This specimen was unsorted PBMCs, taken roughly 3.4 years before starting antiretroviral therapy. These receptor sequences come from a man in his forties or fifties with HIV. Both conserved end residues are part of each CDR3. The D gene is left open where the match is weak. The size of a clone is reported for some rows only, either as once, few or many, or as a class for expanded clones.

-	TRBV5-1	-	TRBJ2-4	TGTGCCAGCAGCTTGGGTCTGGGGAGATGGCAAAACATTCAGTACTTC	CASSLGLGRWQNIQYF
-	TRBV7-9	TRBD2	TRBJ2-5	TGTGCCAGCAGCGGCCCGGCGGGGGAAGAGACCCAGTACTTC	CASSGPAGEETQYF
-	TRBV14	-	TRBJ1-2	TGTGCCAGCAGCCCCCGGTGGACAGACCCCTATGGCTACACCTTC	CASSPRWTDPYGYTF
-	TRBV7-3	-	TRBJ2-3	TGTGCCAGCAGCTTAGACGCTAGCGGCACAGATACGCAGTATTTT	CASSLDASGTDTQYF
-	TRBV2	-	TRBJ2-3	TGTGCCATACTAGGACGGTCTAGCACAGATACGCAGTATTTT	CAILGRSSTDTQYF
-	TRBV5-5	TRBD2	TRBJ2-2	TGTGCCAGCAGCTTGAGAGGCGGGAGGGCCATCGCCGGGGAGCTGTTTTTT	CASSLRGGRAIAGELFF
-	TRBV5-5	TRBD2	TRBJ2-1	TGTGCCAGCAGCTTGGCTAGCGGAATGGGGAAGTTCTTC	CASSLASGMGKFF
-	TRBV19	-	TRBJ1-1	TGTGCCAGTAGTATTCGCCGGGGACATCAGAACACTGAAGCTTTCTTT	CASSIRRGHQNTEAFF
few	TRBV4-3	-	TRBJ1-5	TGCGCCAGCAGCCAAGTAAGTTGGGATCAGCCCCAGCATTTT	CASSQVSWDQPQHF
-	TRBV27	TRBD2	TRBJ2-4	TGTGCCAGCAGTCCGGGACTAGCGGGACGGTCCTACTTC	CASSPGLAGRSYF
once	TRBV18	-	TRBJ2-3	TGTGCCAGCTCACCAGTTACTAGCACAGATACGCAGTATTTT	CASSPVTSTDTQYF
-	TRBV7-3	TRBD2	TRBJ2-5	TGTGCCAGCAGCACCACTAGCGGGAGTGGGGAGACCCAGTACTTC	CASSTTSGSGETQYF
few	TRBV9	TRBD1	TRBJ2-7	TGTGCCAGCAGCCCGCGGACAGGGGAGATCTACGAGCAGTACTTC	CASSPRTGEIYEQYF
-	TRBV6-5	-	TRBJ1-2	TGTGCCAGCAGTTACGGGCAGGGCGTATTAGTTGGCTACACCTTC	CASSYGQGVLVGYTF